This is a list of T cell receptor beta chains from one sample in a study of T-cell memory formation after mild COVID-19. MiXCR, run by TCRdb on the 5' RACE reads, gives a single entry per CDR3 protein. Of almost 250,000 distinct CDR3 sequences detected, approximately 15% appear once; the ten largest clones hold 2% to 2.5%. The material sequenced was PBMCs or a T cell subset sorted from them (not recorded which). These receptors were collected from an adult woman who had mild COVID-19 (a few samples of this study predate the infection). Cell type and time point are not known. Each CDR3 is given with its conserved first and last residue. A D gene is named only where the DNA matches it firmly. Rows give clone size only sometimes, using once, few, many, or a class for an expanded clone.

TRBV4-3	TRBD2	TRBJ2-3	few	CASSQDYLAGVGSTDTQYF	TGCGCCAGCAGCCAAGATTACCTAGCGGGAGTTGGGAGCACAGATACGCAGTATTTT
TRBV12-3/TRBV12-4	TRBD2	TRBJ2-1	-	CASSSHSGGAHNEQFF	TGTGCCAGCAGTTCCCATAGCGGGGGGGCCCACAATGAGCAGTTCTTC
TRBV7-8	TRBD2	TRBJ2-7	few	CASSSWGTGTNSYEQYF	TGTGCCAGCAGCTCATGGGGCACGGGGACTAACTCCTACGAGCAGTACTTC
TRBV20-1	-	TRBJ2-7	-	CSARDLADEQYF	TGCAGTGCTAGAGACCTCGCTGACGAGCAGTACTTC
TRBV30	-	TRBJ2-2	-	CAWSVGPGELFF	TGTGCCTGGAGTGTCGGGCCCGGGGAGCTGTTTTTT
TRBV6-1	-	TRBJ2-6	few	CASSPLPPGGTFSGANVLTF	TGTGCCAGCAGTCCCCTTCCTCCAGGGGGGACCTTCTCTGGGGCCAACGTCCTGACTTTC
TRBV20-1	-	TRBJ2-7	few	CSAHLGRGLSYEQYF	TGCAGTGCCCACCTTGGGCGGGGGCTCTCCTACGAGCAGTACTTC
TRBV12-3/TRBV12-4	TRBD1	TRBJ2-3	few	CASSLGRDRTGGTDTQYF	TGTGCCAGCAGTTTGGGACGGGACAGGACCGGGGGCACAGATACGCAGTATTTT
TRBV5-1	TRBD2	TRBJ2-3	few	CASSFLAGVDTQYF	TGCGCCAGCAGCTTCTTAGCGGGAGTAGATACGCAGTATTTT
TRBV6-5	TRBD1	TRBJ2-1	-	CASSPDRGYVNEQFF	TGTGCCAGCAGTCCCGACAGGGGTTATGTGAATGAGCAGTTCTTC
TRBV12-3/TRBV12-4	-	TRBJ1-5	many	CASSLELQPQHF	TGTGCCAGCAGTTTAGAACTTCAGCCCCAGCATTTT
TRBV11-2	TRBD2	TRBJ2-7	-	CASTGSGGIYEQYF	TGTGCCAGCACGGGAAGCGGGGGGATCTACGAGCAGTACTTC
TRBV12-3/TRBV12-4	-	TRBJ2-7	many	CASRVGSSYEQYF	TGTGCCAGCAGGGTGGGTAGCTCCTACGAGCAGTACTTC
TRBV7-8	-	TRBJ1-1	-	CASSFPPGRPNTEAFF	TGTGCCAGCAGCTTTCCCCCCGGACGGCCGAACACTGAAGCTTTCTTT
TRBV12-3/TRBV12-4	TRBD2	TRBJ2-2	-	CASRVTSGANTGELFF	TGTGCCAGCAGGGTCACTAGCGGGGCGAACACCGGGGAGCTGTTTTTT
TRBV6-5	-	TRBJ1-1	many	CASSYGRSDAAFF	TGTGCCAGCAGTTACGGACGAAGTGATGCGGCTTTCTTT
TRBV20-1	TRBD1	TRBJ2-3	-	CSARSDRGHTDTQYF	TGCAGTGCTAGATCGGACAGGGGGCACACAGATACGCAGTATTTT
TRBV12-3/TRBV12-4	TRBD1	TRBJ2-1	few	CASRSGTGLYNEQFF	TGTGCCAGCAGGTCCGGGACAGGCCTCTACAATGAGCAGTTCTTC
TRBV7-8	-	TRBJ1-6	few	CASSLGSSSYNSPLHF	TGTGCCAGCAGCTTAGGGAGCAGCTCCTATAATTCACCCCTCCACTTT
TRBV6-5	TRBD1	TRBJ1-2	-	CASRVDRALGYTF	TGTGCCAGCAGAGTTGACAGGGCATTGGGCTACACCTTC
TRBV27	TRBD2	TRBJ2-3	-	CASSPGTTSPDTQYF	TGTGCCAGCTCCCCTGGGACTACCTCCCCAGATACGCAGTATTTT
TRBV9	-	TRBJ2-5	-	CASSPLDGLQETQYF	TGTGCCAGCAGCCCACTGGACGGCCTACAAGAGACCCAGTACTTC
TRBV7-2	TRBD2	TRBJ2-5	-	CASSPWGLAGQTQYF	TGTGCCAGCAGCCCCTGGGGACTAGCGGGGCAGACCCAGTACTTC
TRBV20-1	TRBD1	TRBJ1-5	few	CSARSRRDRGKPQHF	TGCAGTGCTAGATCACGCCGGGACAGGGGGAAGCCCCAGCATTTT
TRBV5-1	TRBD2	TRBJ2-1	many	CASSLGLAGGDEQFF	TGCGCCAGCAGCTTGGGGCTAGCGGGAGGCGATGAGCAGTTCTTC
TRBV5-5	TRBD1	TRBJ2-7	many	CASSRDRAFYEQYF	TGTGCCAGCAGCCGGGACAGGGCTTTTTACGAGCAGTACTTC
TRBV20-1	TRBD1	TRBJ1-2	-	CSASLRDRDNYGYTF	TGCAGTGCTAGTCTCCGGGACAGAGATAACTATGGCTACACCTTC
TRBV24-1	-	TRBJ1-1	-	CATSDPGVETNTEAFF	TGTGCCACCAGTGACCCAGGGGTCGAAACGAACACTGAAGCTTTCTTT
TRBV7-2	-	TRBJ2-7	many	CASSLVPGGYEQYF	TGTGCCAGCAGCTTAGTCCCCGGCGGCTACGAGCAGTACTTC
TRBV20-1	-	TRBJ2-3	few	CSTKKTGPDTQYF	TGCAGTACGAAAAAGACAGGCCCAGATACGCAGTATTTT
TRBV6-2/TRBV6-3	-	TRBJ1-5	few	CASRETVLGPQHF	TGTGCCAGCCGGGAGACAGTCTTAGGGCCCCAGCATTTT
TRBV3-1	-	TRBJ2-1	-	CASSQVLLRAEGNEQFF	TGTGCCAGCAGCCAAGTTTTGTTAAGGGCGGAGGGGAATGAGCAGTTCTTC
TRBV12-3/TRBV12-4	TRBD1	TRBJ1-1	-	CASSLSQGTEAFF	TGTGCCAGCAGTTTATCACAGGGGACTGAAGCTTTCTTT
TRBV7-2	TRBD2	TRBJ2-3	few	CASSPTSGASTDTQYF	TGTGCCAGCAGCCCGACTAGCGGGGCTAGCACAGATACGCAGTATTTT
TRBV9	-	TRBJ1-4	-	CASTRSPINEKLFF	TGTGCCAGCACCCGTTCCCCCATTAATGAAAAACTGTTTTTT
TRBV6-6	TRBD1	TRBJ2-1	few	CATTRGTGGGEQFF	TGTGCCACCACGCGGGGGACAGGGGGCGGAGAGCAGTTCTTC
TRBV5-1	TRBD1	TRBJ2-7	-	CASSLPRDRGDEQYF	TGCGCCAGCAGCTTGCCCCGGGACAGGGGTGACGAGCAGTACTTC
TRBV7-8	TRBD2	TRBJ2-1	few	CASSPTSGSSNNEQFF	TGTGCCAGCAGCCCTACGAGCGGGAGCTCCAACAATGAGCAGTTCTTC
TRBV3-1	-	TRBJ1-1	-	CASSRWMGDGEAFF	TGTGCCAGCAGCCGCTGGATGGGGGACGGTGAAGCTTTCTTT
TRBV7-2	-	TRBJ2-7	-	CASSLDYF	TGTGCCAGCAGCTTAGATTACTTC
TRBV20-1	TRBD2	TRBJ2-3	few	CSAYPPGLAVNTQYF	TGCAGTGCTTATCCCCCGGGACTAGCAGTTAATACGCAGTATTTT
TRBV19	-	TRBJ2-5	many	CASGDRRGRETQYF	TGTGCCAGTGGGGACAGACGGGGGAGAGAGACCCAGTACTTC
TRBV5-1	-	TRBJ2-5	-	CASLGDGETQYF	TGCGCCAGCCTAGGCGACGGAGAGACCCAGTACTTC
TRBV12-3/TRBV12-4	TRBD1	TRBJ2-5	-	CASREGQVGETQYF	TGTGCCAGCAGGGAGGGACAGGTGGGCGAGACCCAGTACTTC
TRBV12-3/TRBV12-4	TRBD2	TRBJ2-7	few	CASSTRTSGRAGSYEQYF	TGTGCCAGCAGTACCCGGACTAGCGGGAGGGCCGGAAGCTACGAGCAGTACTTC
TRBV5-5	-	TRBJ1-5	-	CASSSRDSNQPQHF	TGTGCCAGCAGCTCCAGGGATAGCAATCAGCCCCAGCATTTT